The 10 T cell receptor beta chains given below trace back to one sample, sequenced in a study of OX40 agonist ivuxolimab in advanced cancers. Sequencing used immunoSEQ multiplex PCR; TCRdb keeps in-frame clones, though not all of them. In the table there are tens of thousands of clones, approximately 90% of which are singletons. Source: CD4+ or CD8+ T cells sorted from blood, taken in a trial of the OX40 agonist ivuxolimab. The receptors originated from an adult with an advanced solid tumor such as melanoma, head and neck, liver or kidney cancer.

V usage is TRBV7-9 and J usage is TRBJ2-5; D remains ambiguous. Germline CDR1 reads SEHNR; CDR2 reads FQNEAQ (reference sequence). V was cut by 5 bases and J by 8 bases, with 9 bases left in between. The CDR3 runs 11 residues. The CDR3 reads CASSPTTTQYF. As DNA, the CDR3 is TGTGCCAGCAGCCCCACGACCACCCAGTACTTC.

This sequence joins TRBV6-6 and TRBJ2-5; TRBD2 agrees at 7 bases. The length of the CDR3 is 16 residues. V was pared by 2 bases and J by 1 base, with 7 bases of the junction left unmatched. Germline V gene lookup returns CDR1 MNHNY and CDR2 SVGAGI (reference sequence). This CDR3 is CASSYGPWGGQETQYF. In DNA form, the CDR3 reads TGTGCCAGCAGTTACGGCCCTTGGGGGGGCCAAGAGACCCAGTACTTC.

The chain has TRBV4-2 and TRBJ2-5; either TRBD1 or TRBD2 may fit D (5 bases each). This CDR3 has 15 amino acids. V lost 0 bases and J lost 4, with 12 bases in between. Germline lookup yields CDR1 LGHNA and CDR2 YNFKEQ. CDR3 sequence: CASSQDLRGGETQYF. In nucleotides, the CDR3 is TGTGCCAGCAGCCAAGATCTCCGGGGCGGAGAGACCCAGTACTTC.

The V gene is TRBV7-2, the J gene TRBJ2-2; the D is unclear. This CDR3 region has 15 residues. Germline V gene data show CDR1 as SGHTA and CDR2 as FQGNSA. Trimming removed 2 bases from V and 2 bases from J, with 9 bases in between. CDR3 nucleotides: TGTGCCAGCAGCTTATCATATGCCAACACCGGGGAGCTGTTTTTT. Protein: CASSLSYANTGELFF.

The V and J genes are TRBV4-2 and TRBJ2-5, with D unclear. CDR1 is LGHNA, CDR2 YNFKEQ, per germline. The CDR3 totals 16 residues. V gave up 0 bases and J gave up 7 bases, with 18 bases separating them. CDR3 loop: CASSQDGPPDTGTQYF. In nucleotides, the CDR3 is TGTGCCAGCAGCCAAGACGGACCCCCGGATACTGGGACCCAGTACTTC.

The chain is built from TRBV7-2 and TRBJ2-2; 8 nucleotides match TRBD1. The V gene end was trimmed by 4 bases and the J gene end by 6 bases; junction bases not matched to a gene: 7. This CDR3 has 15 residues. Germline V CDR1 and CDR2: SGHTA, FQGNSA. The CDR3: CASSSGQVGPGELFF. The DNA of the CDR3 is TGTGCCAGCAGCTCGGGACAGGTTGGTCCCGGGGAGCTGTTTTTT.

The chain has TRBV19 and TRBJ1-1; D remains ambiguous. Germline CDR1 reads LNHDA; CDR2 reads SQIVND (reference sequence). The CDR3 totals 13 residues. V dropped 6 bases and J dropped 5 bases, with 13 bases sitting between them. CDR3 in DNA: TGTGCCAGTAGCCGCATCGGGTCTACTGAAGCTTTCTTT. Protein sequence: CASSRIGSTEAFF.

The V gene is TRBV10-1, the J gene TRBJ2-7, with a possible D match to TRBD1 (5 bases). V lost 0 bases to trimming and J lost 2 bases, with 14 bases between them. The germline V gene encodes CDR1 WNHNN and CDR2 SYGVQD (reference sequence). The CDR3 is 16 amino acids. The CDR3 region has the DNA TGCGCCAGCAGTGAGTCCGACAGACCTGAGCCCTACGAGCAGTACTTC. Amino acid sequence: CASSESDRPEPYEQYF.

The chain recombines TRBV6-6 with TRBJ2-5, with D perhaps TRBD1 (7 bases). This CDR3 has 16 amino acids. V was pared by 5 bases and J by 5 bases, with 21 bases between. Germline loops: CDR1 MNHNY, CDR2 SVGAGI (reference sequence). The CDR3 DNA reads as TGTGCCAGCAGTGCCGAGGGGCAGGGGGGCCGGGAGACCCAGTACTTC. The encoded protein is CASSAEGQGGRETQYF.

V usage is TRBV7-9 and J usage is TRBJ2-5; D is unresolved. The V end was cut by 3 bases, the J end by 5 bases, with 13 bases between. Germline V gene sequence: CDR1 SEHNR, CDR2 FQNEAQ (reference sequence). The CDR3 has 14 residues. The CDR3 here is CASSLGSSQETQYF. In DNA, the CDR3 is TGTGCCAGCAGCTTGGGATCCTCTCAGGAGACCCAGTACTTC.